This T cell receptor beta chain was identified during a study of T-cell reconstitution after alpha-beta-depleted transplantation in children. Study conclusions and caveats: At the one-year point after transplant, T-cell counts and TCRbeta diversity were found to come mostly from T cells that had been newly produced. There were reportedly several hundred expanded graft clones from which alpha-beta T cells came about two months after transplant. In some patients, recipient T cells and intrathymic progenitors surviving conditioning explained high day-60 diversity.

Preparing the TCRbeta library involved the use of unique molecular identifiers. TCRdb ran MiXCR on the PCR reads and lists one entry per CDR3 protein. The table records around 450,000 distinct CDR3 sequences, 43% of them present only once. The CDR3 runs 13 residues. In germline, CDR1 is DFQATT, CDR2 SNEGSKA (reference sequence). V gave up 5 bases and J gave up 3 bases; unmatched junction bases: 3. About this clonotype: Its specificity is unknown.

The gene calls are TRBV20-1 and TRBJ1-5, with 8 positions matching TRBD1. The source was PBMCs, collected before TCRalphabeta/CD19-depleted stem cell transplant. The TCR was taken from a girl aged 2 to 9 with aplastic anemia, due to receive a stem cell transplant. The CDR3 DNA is TGCAGTGCTGGGACAGGCGACAATCAGCCCCAGCATTTT. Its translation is CSAGTGDNQPQHF.